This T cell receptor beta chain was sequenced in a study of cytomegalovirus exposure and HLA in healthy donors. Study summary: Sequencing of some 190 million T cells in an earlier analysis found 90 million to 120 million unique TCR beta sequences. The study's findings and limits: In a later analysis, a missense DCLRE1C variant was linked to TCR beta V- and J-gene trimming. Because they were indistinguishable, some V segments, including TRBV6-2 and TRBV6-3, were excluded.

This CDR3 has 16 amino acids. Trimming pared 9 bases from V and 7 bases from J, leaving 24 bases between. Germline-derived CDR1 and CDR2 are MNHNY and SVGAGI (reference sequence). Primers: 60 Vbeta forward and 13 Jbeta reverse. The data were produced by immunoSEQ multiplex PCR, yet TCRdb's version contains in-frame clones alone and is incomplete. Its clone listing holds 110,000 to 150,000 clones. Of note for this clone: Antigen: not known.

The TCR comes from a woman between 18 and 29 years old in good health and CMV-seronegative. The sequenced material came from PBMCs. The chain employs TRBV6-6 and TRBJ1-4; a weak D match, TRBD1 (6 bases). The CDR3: CASPPWYGTPPEKLFF. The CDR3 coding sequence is TGTGCCAGTCCTCCTTGGTACGGGACACCCCCTGAAAAACTGTTTTTT.